The clone carrying this T cell receptor beta chain was detected once. A much larger clone differs by one base, so this may be a read error. These data belong to a study of T-cell reconstitution after alpha-beta-depleted transplantation in children. It was with unique molecular identifiers that the TCRbeta library was prepared. Via MiXCR, TCRdb re-called the PCR reads, giving one row per CDR3 protein. The table records around 200,000 distinct CDR3 sequences, about 6.4% of them present only once. CDR1 is ENHRY, CDR2 SYGVKD, per germline. The CDR3 contains 14 residues. This receptor was identified in a human donor who donated a stem cell graft to a child with Wiskott-Aldrich syndrome. The material was PBMCs from the stem cell graft donor, obtained from the stem cell graft. This rearrangement joins TRBV10-3 to TRBJ2-7; 9 positions agree with TRBD1. The CDR3 DNA follows: TGTGCCAACAGTGAGTCCTTGACAGGGGGCGAGCAGTACTTC. The encoded protein is CANSESLTGGEQYF.